These 10 T cell receptor beta chains were all obtained from the same sample, sequenced in a study of OX40 agonist ivuxolimab in advanced cancers. The assay was immunoSEQ multiplex PCR, and TCRdb's table has in-frame clones only and misses some. In the table there are 70,000 to 80,000 clones, roughly 81% of which are singletons. The source material was CD4+ or CD8+ T cells sorted from blood, sampled in a trial of the OX40 agonist ivuxolimab. The receptors here all came from an adult with an advanced solid tumor such as melanoma, head and neck, liver or kidney cancer.

Only one count was recorded for this clone. The rearrangement joins TRBV7-3 to TRBJ2-2; a weak D match, TRBD1 (6 bases). There are 16 residues in the CDR3. Germline V gene data show CDR1 as SGHTA and CDR2 as FQGTGA. The ends were cut back, 5 bases at V and 0 bases at J, with 13 bases in the middle. The chain's CDR3 is CASSQGQLTNTGELFF. The CDR3 coding sequence is TGTGCCAGCAGCCAAGGACAGCTTACGAACACCGGGGAGCTGTTTTTT.

This clone occurred once. CDR3 amino acids: CASSKWIRLAGVYNEQFF. The CDR3 nucleotides are TGTGCCAGCAGCAAATGGATCCGACTAGCGGGAGTCTACAATGAGCAGTTCTTC. The V call is TRBV21-1, the J call TRBJ2-1; the D call in the table, TRBD2, was not verified against the DNA. TRBV21-1 constitutes a pseudogene. The CDR3 is 18 residues long.

This chain links TRBV7-9 with TRBJ1-5; TRBD1 matches 7 bases. V lost 0 bases to trimming and J lost 4 bases; unmatched junction nucleotides: 3. The CDR3 has 15 amino acids. CDR1 is SEHNR and CDR2 is FQNEAQ in the germline V gene (reference sequence). The CDR3 region is CASSLAQQGNQPQHF. The CDR3 nucleotides are TGTGCCAGCAGCTTAGCGCAACAGGGGAATCAGCCCCAGCATTTT.

This chain links TRBV5-6 with TRBJ1-1, with 9 bases matching TRBD1. This CDR3 is built from 18 residues. V lost 2 bases to trimming and J lost 4 bases; unmatched junction nucleotides: 15. Germline values: CDR1 SGHDT, CDR2 YYEEEE. The CDR3, as DNA: TGTGCCAGCAGCTTAACAATAGGGAATCGACAGGGGGGCACTGAAGCTTTCTTT. Protein product: CASSLTIGNRQGGTEAFF.

The chain carries TRBV19 and TRBJ1-5; 7 positions agree with TRBD1. CDR3 size: 15 residues. In germline, CDR1 is LNHDA, CDR2 SQIVND (reference sequence). Trimming removed 5 bases from V and 4 bases from J; junction bases left unmatched: 8. CDR3 protein: CASSLGTARNQPQHF. The CDR3 DNA reads as TGTGCCAGTAGTCTTGGGACAGCCAGGAATCAGCCCCAGCATTTT.

The genes are TRBV7-7 and TRBJ2-1; 9 bases are shared with TRBD2. The V and J ends lost 2 bases and 2 bases, in that order; junction bases with no gene match: 4. Germline V CDR1 and CDR2: SSHAT, FNYEAQ (reference sequence). This CDR3 region has 16 residues. The CDR3 region has the DNA TGTGCCAGCAGCTTAAGGGCGGGAGGGACCTACAATGAGCAGTTCTTC. This translates into CASSLRAGGTYNEQFF.

The V call is TRBV2, the J call TRBJ2-2; TRBD1 agrees at 7 bases. V lost 4 bases, J lost 2 bases, and 4 bases stayed unmatched. Germline assignment: CDR1 SNHLY and CDR2 FYNNEI. The CDR3 is 15 residues long. The CDR3 coding sequence is TGTGCCAGCAGTGGAGGACAGGTTAACACCGGGGAGCTGTTTTTT. Its translation: CASSGGQVNTGELFF.

Written as DNA, the CDR3 is TGTGCCATCAGTGAACACCGGGACCTTGGAAACACCATATATTTT. Amino acids: CAISEHRDLGNTIYF. The chain has TRBV10-3 and TRBJ1-3, with D perhaps matching TRBD1 (5 bases). This CDR3 spans 15 amino acids. The ends were cut back, 3 bases at V and 3 bases at J, with 12 bases in the middle. Germline lookup yields CDR1 ENHRY and CDR2 SYGVKD.

The rearrangement joins TRBV7-3 to TRBJ2-3; TRBD2 agrees at 11 bases. V shed 5 bases, J shed 2 bases, and the junction held 3 bases outside the gene matches. The CDR3 has 15 amino acids. Germline assignment: CDR1 SGHTA and CDR2 FQGTGA. The DNA for the CDR3 is TGTGCCAGCAGCCCGGGACTAGCGGTCACAGATACGCAGTATTTT. It specifies CASSPGLAVTDTQYF. Together with reference TRBV7-3 and TRBJ2-3, the CDR3 gives the full variable domain: GAGVSQTPSNKVTEKGKYVELRCDPISGHTALYWYRQSLGQGPEFLIYFQGTGAADDSGLPNDRFFAVRPEGSVSTLKIQRTERGDSAVYLCASSPGLAVTDTQYFGPGTRLTVL.

The table lists this clone with a few counts. The gene calls are TRBV28 and TRBJ1-2; no clear D. Germline CDR1 MDHEN, CDR2 SYDVKM. The CDR3 loop spans 10 amino acids. Trimming removed 5 bases at V and 9 bases at J, with 7 bases between. This chain's CDR3 is CASSAKSYTF. The CDR3 DNA reads TGTGCCAGCAGTGCTAAGAGCTACACCTTC.